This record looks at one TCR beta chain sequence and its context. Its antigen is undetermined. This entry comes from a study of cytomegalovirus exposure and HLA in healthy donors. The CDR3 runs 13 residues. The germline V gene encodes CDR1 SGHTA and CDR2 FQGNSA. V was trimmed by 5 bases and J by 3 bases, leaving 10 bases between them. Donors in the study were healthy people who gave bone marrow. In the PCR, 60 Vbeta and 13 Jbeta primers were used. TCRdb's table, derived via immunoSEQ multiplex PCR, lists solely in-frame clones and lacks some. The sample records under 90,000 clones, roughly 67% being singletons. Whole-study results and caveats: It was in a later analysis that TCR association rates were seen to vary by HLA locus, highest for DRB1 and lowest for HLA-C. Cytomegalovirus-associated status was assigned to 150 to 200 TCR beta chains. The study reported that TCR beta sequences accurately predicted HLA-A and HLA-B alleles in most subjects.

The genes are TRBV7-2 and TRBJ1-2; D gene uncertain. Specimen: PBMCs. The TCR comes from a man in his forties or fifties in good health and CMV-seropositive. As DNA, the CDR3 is TGTGCCAGCAGCGTCGGGGTGGACTATGGCTACACCTTC. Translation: CASSVGVDYGYTF.